This T cell receptor (beta chain) stems from a study of identical twins. Points from the study as a whole: There were fewer insertions in abundant cord blood beta clonotypes, but memory repertoires showed no such pattern. Findings depended on cross-sectional statistics rather than tracking the same donors.

There are a few counts of this clonotype. Its matching antigen is unknown. The authors used template switching to add a universal primer site and gave cDNA unique molecular identifiers. TCRdb independently ran MiXCR on the 5' RACE reads; one entry per CDR3 protein. The sample contains 200,000 to 300,000 distinct CDR3 sequences, about 11% of which appear only once. The germline gives CDR1 MGHRA, CDR2 YSYEKL. V was shortened by 0 bases and J by 6 bases, with 12 bases between the two germline ends. The CDR3 has 14 amino acids. Sequencing used memory T cells sorted from blood. This TCR derives from a man aged 50 to 59 in good health. The gene calls are TRBV4-1 and TRBJ2-7; perhaps TRBD2 as D (6 bases). This CDR3 reads CASSQDGGGREQYF. In DNA form, the CDR3 reads TGCGCCAGCAGCCAAGATGGTGGAGGGCGCGAGCAGTACTTC.